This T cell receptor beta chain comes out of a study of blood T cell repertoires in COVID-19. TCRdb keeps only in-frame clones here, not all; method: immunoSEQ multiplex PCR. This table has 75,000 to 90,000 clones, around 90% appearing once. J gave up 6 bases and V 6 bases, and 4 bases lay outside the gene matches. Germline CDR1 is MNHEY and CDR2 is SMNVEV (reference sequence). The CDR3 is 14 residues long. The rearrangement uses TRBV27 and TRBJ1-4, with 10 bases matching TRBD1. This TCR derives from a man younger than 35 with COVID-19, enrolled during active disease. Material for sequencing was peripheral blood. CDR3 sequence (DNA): TGTGCCAGCAGGCCGGGACAGGGGCATGAAAAACTGTTTTTT. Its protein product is CASRPGQGHEKLFF.